Below are 3 T cell receptor beta chains sequenced from a single sample in a study of blood T cell repertoires in COVID-19. The data were produced by immunoSEQ multiplex PCR, yet TCRdb's version contains in-frame clones alone and is incomplete. The table includes about 310,000 clones, more than 75% detected once. The source material was peripheral blood. These receptors were taken from a man aged 45 to 65 with active or convalescent COVID-19.

The chain has TRBV12-5 and TRBJ2-7; maybe TRBD1 (6 bases). The ends were cut back, 0 bases at V and 1 base at J, with 16 bases in the middle. The CDR3 totals 17 residues. Per the germline V gene, CDR1 is LGHNT and CDR2 is FRNRAP. Here the CDR3 DNA reads TGTGCTAGTGGTTTGGTAAAGGGGGAACAGGTTTCCTACGAGCAGTACTTC. Its translation: CASGLVKGEQVSYEQYF.

The chain joins TRBV6-5 to TRBJ1-1; no reliable D call. The length of the CDR3 is 15 residues. Trimming cost V 3 bases and J 4 bases, with 15 bases left between them. The V gene's germline CDR1 is MNHEY and CDR2 SVGAGI. The CDR3 nucleotides read TGTGCCAGCAGTTATAAAGGATGGAGCCTCACTGAAGCTTTCTTT. Its protein product is CASSYKGWSLTEAFF.

V and J are TRBV7-9 and TRBJ1-6, with D possibly TRBD1 on 6 matching bases. The length of the CDR3 is 15 residues. CDR1 SEHNR and CDR2 FQNEAQ come from the germline V gene (reference sequence). The germline V and J ends were trimmed by 0 bases and 7 bases, with 10 bases remaining between them. Written as DNA, the CDR3 is TGTGCCAGCAGCTTAGCGGCGGGGGCGAATTCACCCCTCCACTTT. This translates into CASSLAAGANSPLHF.